This TCR beta chain emerged from a study of cytomegalovirus exposure and HLA in healthy donors. Researchers ran the PCR with 60 Vbeta and 13 Jbeta primers. Profiling relied on immunoSEQ multiplex PCR, and the TCRdb table lists in-frame clones only, not all of them. This sample yields 75,000 to 90,000 clones, of which 65% to 75% are seen a single time; around 20% belongs to the top ten. This CDR3 region has 14 residues. Unmatched junction bases numbered 5, after V lost 3 bases and J lost 4 bases. The germline CDR1 and CDR2 sequences are SQVTM and ANQGSEA. This receptor was taken from a man aged 25 to 40 in good health and CMV-seropositive. The sequencing input was PBMCs. The chain links TRBV29-1 to TRBJ2-3; 9 nucleotides agree with TRBD2. CDR3 protein: CSVEGGRGADTQYF. The CDR3 nucleotides are TGCAGCGTTGAGGGCGGGAGGGGCGCAGATACGCAGTATTTT.